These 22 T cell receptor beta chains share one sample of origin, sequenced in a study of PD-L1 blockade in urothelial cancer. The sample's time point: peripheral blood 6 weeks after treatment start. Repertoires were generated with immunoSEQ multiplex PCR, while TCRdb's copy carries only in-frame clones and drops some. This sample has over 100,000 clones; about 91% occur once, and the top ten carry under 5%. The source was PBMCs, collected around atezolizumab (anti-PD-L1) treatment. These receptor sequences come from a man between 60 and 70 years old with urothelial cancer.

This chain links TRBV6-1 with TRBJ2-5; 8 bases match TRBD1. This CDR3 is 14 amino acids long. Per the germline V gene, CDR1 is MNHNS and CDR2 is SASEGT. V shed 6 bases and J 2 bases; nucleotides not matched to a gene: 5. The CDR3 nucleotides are TGTGCCAGCAGAAACAGGGGGAGACAAGAGACCCAGTACTTC. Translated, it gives CASRNRGRQETQYF.

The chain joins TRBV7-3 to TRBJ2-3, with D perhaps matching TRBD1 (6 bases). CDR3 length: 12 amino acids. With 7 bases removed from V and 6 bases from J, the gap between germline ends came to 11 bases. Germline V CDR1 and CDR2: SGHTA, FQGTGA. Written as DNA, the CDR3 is TGTGCCAGCAACAATAGGGGGGATACGCAGTATTTT. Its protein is CASNNRGDTQYF.

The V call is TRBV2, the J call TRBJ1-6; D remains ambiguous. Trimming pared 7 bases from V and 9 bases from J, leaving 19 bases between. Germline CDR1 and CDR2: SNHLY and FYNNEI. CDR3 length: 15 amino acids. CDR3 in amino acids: CASMADRAGISPLHF. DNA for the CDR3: TGTGCCAGCATGGCAGATCGGGCGGGGATTTCACCCCTCCACTTT.

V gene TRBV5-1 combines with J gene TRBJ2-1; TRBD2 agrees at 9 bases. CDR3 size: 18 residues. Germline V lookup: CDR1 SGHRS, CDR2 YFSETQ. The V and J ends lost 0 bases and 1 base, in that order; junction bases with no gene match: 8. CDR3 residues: CASSLGGSGSGSYNEQFF. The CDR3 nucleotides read TGCGCCAGCAGCTTGGGGGGTAGCGGGAGCGGGTCCTACAATGAGCAGTTCTTC.

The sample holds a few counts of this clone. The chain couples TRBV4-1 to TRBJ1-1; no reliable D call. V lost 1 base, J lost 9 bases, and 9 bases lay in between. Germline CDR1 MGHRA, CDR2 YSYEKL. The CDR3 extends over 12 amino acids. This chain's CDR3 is CASSQGRQKAFF. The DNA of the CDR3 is TGCGCCAGCAGCCAAGGGCGGCAGAAAGCTTTCTTT.

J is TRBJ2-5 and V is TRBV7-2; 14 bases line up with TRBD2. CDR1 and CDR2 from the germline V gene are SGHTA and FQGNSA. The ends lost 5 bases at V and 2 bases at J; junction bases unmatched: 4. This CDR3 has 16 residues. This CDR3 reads CASSPRLAGGQETQYF. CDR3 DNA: TGTGCCAGCAGCCCTCGACTAGCGGGAGGGCAAGAGACCCAGTACTTC.

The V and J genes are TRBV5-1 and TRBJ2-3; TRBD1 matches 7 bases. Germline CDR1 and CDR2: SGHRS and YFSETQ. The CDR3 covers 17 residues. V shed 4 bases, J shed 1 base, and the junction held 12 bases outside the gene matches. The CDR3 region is CASSPPGSGGRTDTQYF. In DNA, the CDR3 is TGCGCCAGCAGCCCTCCTGGGTCAGGGGGTCGCACAGATACGCAGTATTTT.

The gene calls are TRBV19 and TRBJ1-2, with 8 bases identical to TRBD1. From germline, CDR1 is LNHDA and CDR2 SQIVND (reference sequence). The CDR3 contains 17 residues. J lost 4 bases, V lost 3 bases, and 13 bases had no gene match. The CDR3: CASSISRPGGTGYGYTF. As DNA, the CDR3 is TGTGCCAGTAGTATCAGTCGACCAGGGGGCACAGGCTATGGCTACACCTTC.

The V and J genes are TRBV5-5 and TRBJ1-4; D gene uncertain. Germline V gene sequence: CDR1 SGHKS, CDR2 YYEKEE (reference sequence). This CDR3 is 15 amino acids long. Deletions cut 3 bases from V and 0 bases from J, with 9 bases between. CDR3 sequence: CASSSKATTNEKLFF. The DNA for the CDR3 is TGTGCCAGCAGCTCTAAAGCGACAACTAATGAAAAACTGTTTTTT.

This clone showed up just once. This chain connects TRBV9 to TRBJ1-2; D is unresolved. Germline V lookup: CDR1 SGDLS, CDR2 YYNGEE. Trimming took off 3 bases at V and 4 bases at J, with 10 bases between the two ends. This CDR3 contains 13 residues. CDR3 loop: CASSGEGGYGYTF. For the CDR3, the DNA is TGTGCCAGCAGCGGTGAGGGTGGCTATGGCTACACCTTC. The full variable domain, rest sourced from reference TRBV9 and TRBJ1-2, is DSGVTQTPKHLITATGQRVTLRCSPRSGDLSVYWYQQSLDQGLQFLIQYYNGEERAKGNILERFSAQQFPDLHSELNLSSLELGDSALYFCASSGEGGYGYTFGSGTRLTVV.

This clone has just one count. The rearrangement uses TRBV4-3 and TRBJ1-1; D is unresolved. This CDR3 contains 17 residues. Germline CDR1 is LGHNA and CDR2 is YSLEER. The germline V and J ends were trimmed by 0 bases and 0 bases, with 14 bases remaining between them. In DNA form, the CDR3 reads TGCGCCAGCAGCCAAGAGTGGGCAGGAACCATGAACACTGAAGCTTTCTTT. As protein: CASSQEWAGTMNTEAFF.

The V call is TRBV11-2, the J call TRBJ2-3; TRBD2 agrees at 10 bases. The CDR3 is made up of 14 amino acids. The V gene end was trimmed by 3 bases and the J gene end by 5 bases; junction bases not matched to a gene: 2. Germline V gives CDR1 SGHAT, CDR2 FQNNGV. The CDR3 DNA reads TGTGCCAGCAGCTTTCTAGCGGGGGTAGATACGCAGTATTTT. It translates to CASSFLAGVDTQYF.

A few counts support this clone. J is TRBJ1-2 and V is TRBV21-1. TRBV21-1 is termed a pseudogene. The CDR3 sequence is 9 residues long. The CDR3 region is CAATGGYTF. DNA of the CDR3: TGTGCCGCGACGGGTGGCTACACCTTC.

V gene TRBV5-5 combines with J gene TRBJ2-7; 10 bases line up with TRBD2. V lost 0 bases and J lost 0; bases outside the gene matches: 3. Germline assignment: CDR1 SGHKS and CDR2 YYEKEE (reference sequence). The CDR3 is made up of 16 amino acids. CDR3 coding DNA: TGTGCCAGCAGCTTGGAACTAGCGGGGACCTCCTACGAGCAGTACTTC. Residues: CASSLELAGTSYEQYF.

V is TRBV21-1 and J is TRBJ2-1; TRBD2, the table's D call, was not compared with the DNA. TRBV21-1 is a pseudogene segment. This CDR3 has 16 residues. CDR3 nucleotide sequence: TGTGCCAGCAGCAAAGCCGCGGGAGGGCACTACAATGAGCAGTTCTTC. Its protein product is CASSKAAGGHYNEQFF.

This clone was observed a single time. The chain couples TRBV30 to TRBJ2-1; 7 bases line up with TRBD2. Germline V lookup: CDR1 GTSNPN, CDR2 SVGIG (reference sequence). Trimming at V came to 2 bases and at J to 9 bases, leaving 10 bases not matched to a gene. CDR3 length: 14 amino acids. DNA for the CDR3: TGTGCCTGGAGTCCCAAGTTGACTAGCACTGAGCAGTTCTTC. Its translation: CAWSPKLTSTEQFF. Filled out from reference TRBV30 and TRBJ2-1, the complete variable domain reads SQTIHQWPATLVQPVGSPLSLECTVEGTSNPNLYWYRQAAGRGLQLLFYSVGIGQISSEVPQNLSASRPQDRQFILSSKKLLLSDSGFYLCAWSPKLTSTEQFFGPGTRLTVL.

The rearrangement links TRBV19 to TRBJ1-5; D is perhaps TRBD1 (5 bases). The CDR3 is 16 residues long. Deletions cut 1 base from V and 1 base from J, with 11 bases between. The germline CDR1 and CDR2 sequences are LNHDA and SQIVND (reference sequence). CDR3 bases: TGTGCCAGTAGTATAGGTTCAGGGCTGAGCAATCAGCCCCAGCATTTT. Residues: CASSIGSGLSNQPQHF.

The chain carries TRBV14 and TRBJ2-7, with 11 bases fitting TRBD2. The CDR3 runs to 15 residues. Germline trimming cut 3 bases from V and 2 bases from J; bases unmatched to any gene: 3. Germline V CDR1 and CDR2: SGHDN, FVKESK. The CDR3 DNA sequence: TGTGCCAGCAGCCAGCGGGGACTAGCGGCCTACGAGCAGTACTTC. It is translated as CASSQRGLAAYEQYF.

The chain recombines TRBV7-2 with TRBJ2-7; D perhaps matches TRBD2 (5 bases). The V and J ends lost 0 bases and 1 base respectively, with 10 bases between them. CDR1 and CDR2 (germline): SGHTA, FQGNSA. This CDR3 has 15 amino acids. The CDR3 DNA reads TGTGCCAGCAGCTTAGCGTTACGGGGATCCTACGAGCAGTACTTC. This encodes CASSLALRGSYEQYF.

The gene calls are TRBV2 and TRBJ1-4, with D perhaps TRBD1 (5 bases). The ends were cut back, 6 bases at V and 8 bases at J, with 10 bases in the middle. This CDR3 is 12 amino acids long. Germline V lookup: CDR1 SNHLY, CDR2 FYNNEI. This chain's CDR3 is CASSGGGEKLFF. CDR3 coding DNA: TGTGCCAGCAGCGGGGGGGGAGAAAAACTGTTTTTT.

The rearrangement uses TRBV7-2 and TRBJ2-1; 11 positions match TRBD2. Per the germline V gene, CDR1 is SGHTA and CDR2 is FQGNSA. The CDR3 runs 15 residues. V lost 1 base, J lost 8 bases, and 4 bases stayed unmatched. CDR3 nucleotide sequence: TGTGCCAGCAGCTTAGGGCTAGCGGGGGGCGATGAGCAGTTCTTC. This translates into CASSLGLAGGDEQFF. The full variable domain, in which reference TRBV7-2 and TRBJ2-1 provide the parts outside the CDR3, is GAGVSQSPSNKVTEKGKDVELRCDPISGHTALYWYRQSLGQGLEFLIYFQGNSAPDKSGLPSDRFSAERTGGSVSTLTIQRTQQEDSAVYLCASSLGLAGGDEQFFGPGTRLTVL.

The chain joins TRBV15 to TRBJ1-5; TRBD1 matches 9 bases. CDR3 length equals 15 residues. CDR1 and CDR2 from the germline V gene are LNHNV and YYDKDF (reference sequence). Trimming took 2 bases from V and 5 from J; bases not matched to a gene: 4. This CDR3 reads CATSRTGTGYQPQHF. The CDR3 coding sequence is TGTGCCACCAGCAGAACCGGGACAGGGTATCAGCCCCAGCATTTT.